Listed here is a single T cell receptor beta chain. The antigen it binds to is not known. No base quality values were provided; no much bigger clone lies one nucleotide off. TCRbeta CDR3 regions were amplified from genomic DNA using the immunoSEQ Assay, a bias-controlled multiplex PCR. The paper's processing steps were these. Nucleated cell counts per sample were estimated from amplification of reference gene primers within the assay. To quantify the absolute abundance of each unique TCRbeta CDR3 rearrangement, sequence reads were collapsed and filtered. For each sample, productive Simpson clonality was calculated as the square root of Simpson's diversity index over productive rearrangements. This immuneACCESS table, as held by TCRdb, lists in-frame sequences with V and J called but not all clones. Of the missing ones, under half trace to an unresolved V gene in checked studies; the others have no known cause. Clonal size and the V and J genes are those of that table, whereas D and trimming came from the DNA. This sample lists approximately 300,000 clones; nearly 90% were detected once. About 4.5% of the sample is in the top ten clones.

The sample belongs to a study of blood T cell repertoires in COVID-19 (dated by TCRdb to 2018 to 2020). In the study overall: Samples covering the acute and convalescent phases of COVID-19 were provided by collaborators in the United States, Italy and Spain. The prospective study material was composed of cDNA or gDNA derived from T cells, B-cell-depleted T cells, or PBMCs. Deeply sampled blood TCRbeta repertoires from subjects exposed to, actively infected with, or recovered from COVID-19 were included in the dataset. The repertoires were released in a freely available public database intended as a resource for research on the immune response to SARS-CoV-2. Samples were obtained from the ongoing ImmuneRACE study (first 160 participants) and from over 1,000 subjects provided by 6 global collaborators. A de-identified subject ID, COVID-19 status, age in years and sex were almost always included in the sample metadata. HLA class I and class II types, where available, came from metadata supplied by the sample provider rather than from assay-based typing. Summary of the overall study and its limitations: The quantity of clinical and demographic metadata differed by source and by participant and was supplied without curation.

Enrolling through a virtual design, the prospective study's participants ranged in age from roughly 18 to 89 years and lived across 20 to 30 United States geographic areas. In the prospective study, participants were assigned to cohorts based on the clinical history participants reported in a screening survey and a study questionnaire. Each participant in the prospective study had whole blood, serum and a nasopharyngeal or oropharyngeal swab collected by mobile phlebotomists. Over an approximately 2-month period, participants in the prospective study had the option of providing additional blood draws and questionnaires. Before DNA extraction, blood samples from the prospective study were shipped at room temperature or frozen. In the germline V gene (reference sequence), CDR1 corresponds to LGHDT and CDR2 to YNNKEL. V lost 0 bases and J lost 8 bases; the stretch between them is 15 bases long. The cysteine opens and the phenylalanine closes a CDR3 of 15 amino acids. CDR3 DNA only is kept here, 45 bases in frame from base 1.

The source is a woman aged 18 to 35 with acute COVID-19. The sample consisted of PBMCs or T cells enriched from blood (not recorded which). The rearranged segments are TRBV3-1 (or the pseudogene TRBV3-2) and TRBJ2-3; TRBD1 is a weak D gene call, 5 bases matching. The base sequence is TGTGCCAGCAGCCAAGATTCTACAGGTTCTGGTACGCAGTATTTT. Translated, this gives CASSQDSTGSGTQYF.